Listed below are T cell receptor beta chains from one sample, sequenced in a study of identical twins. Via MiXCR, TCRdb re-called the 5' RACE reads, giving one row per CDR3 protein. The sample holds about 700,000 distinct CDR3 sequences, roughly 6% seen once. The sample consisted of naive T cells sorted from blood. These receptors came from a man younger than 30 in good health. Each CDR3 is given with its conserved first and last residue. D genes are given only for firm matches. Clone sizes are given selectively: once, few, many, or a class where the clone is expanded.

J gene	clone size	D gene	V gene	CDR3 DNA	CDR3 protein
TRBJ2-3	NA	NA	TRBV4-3	TGCGCCAGCAGCTGGCGAACAGAGAACACAGATACGCAGTATTTT	CASSWRTENTDTQYF
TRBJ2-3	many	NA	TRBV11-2	TGTGCCAGTGTGGGGGCAGATACGCAGTATTTT	CASVGADTQYF
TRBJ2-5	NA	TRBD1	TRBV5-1	TGCGCCAGCAGCGGGGGACAGGGGGGTGAGACCCAGTACTTC	CASSGGQGGETQYF
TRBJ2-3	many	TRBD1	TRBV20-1	TGCAGTGCTCAGACTGACAGGGCCTTCACAGATACGCAGTATTTT	CSAQTDRAFTDTQYF
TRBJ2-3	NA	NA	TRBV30	TGTGCCTGGGGACAGCACGGCGTCGGCACAGATACGCAGTATTTT	CAWGQHGVGTDTQYF
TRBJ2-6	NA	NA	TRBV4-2	TGTGCCAGCAGCCCGAGGTGGGTGTCGCGGGCGTCCTCGATCTCTGGGGCCAACGTCCTGACTTTC	CASSPRWVSRASSISGANVLTF
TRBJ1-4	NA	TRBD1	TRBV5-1	TGCGCCAGCAGCCACGGGACAGGGGTTTCTAGAAGAGAAAAACTGTTTTTT	CASSHGTGVSRREKLFF
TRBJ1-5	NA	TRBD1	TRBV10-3	TGTGCCATCAGTGGGGACAGGGTAATGGAGGAGCCCCAGCATTTT	CAISGDRVMEEPQHF
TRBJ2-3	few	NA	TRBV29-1	TGCAGCGTCCGGATCAGGTCCTCCACAGATACGCAGTATTTT	CSVRIRSSTDTQYF
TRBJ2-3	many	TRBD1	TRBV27	TGTGCCAGCAGTTTTTACAGGGGGCTGAGGAATACGCAGTATTTT	CASSFYRGLRNTQYF
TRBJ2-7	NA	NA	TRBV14	TGTGCCAGCAGCCAACGCGGGATCCCCAGGAGGAGCGAGCAGTACTTC	CASSQRGIPRRSEQYF
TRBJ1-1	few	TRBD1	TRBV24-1	TGTGCCACCAGTGATTCTGGACAGGGTGAAACTGAAGCTTTCTTT	CATSDSGQGETEAFF
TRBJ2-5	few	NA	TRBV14	TGTGCCAGCAGCCAATCCTCCTTTCTGGCGGACCAAGAGACCCAGTACTTC	CASSQSSFLADQETQYF
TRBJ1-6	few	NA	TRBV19	TGTGCCAGTAGTATAGGCGGGGATTCACCCCTCCACTTT	CASSIGGDSPLHF
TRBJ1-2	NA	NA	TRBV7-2	TGTGCCAGCAGCCAAGCAGACCAGGGGTTTGGCTACACCTTC	CASSQADQGFGYTF
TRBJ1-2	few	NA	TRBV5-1	TGCGCCAGCAGCTCCCCTCGGACAGATTCTAACTATGGCTACACCTTC	CASSSPRTDSNYGYTF
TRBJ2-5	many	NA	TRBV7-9	TGTGCCAGCAGCTTAGCGGCGTACCAAGAGACCCAGTACTTC	CASSLAAYQETQYF
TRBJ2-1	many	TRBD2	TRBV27	TGTGCCAGCAGTCCGCGACTAGCGGGAGAATCCTACAATGAGCAGTTCTTC	CASSPRLAGESYNEQFF
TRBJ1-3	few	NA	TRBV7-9	TGTGCCAGCAGCTTAGCCGTGGGGACGGTTGGAAACACCATATATTTT	CASSLAVGTVGNTIYF
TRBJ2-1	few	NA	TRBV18	TGTGCCAGCTCACCACGGGACAACAATGAGCAGTTCTTC	CASSPRDNNEQFF
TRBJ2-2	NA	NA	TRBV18	TGTGCCAGCTCTCTCGGACCCGGACAGACGAACACCGGGGAGCTGTTTTTT	CASSLGPGQTNTGELFF
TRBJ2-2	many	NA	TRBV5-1	TGCGCCAGCAGCTTTACCGGGAACACCGGGGAGCTGTTTTTT	CASSFTGNTGELFF
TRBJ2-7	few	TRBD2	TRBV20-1	TGCAGTGCCGTTAGCGGGAGTCGGTACGAGCAGTACTTC	CSAVSGSRYEQYF
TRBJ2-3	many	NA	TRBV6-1	TGTGCCAGCAGTGAATTCAAGGGCCTAGGCACAGATACGCAGTATTTT	CASSEFKGLGTDTQYF
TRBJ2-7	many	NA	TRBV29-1	TGCAGCGTTCGAGCCTCCGGGGAATACGAGCAGTACTTC	CSVRASGEYEQYF
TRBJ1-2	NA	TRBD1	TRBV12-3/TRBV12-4	TGTGCCAGCAGTGCGACAGGGTCTAACTATGGCTACACCTTC	CASSATGSNYGYTF
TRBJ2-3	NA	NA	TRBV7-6	TGTGCCAGCAGCTTAGTTGTCGGAGTGGATACGCAGTATTTT	CASSLVVGVDTQYF
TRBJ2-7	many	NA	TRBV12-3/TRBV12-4	TGTGCCAGCAGTTTTTCCGGATTCTACGAGCAGTACTTC	CASSFSGFYEQYF
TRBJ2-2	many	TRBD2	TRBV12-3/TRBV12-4	TGTGCCAGCAGCCCGGCGGGAGGACCCACCGGGGAGCTGTTTTTT	CASSPAGGPTGELFF
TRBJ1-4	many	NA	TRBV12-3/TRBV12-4	TGTGCCAGCATTTCCCTAGGAGGTGATGAAAAACTGTTTTTT	CASISLGGDEKLFF
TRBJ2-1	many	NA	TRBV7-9	TGTGCCACCCAGGCGGGACAGAGTTACAATGAGCAGTTCTTC	CATQAGQSYNEQFF
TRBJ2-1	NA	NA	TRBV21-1	TGTGCCAGCAGCAAATTCTCACTAGTCTCCTACAATGAGCAGTTCTTC	CASSKFSLVSYNEQFF
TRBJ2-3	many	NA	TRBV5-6	TGTGCCAGCAGCTTGGCTACTGGACCCTTACACACAGATACGCAGTATTTT	CASSLATGPLHTDTQYF
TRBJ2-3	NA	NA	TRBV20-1	TGCAGTGCTAGAGGCCCGGGACGCACAGATACGCAGTATTTT	CSARGPGRTDTQYF
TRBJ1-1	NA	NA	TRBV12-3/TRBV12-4	TGTGCCAGCAGGGGGGACGGCAACACTGAAGCTTTCTTT	CASRGDGNTEAFF
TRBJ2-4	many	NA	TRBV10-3	TGTGCCATCAGTGACGGGGACATTCAGTACTTC	CAISDGDIQYF
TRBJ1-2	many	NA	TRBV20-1	TGCAGTGCTAGTACTATGGATGCTGACTATGGCTACACCTTC	CSASTMDADYGYTF
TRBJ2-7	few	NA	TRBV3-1	TGTGCCAGCAGCCCAAGCGGTTACCTCTACGAGCAGTACTTC	CASSPSGYLYEQYF
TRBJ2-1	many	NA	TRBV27	TGTGCCAGCACCAAGGGACCCCGGAATAATGAGCAGTTCTTC	CASTKGPRNNEQFF
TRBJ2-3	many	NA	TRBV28	TGTGCCAGCATGCAAGCGGTAGATACGCAGTATTTT	CASMQAVDTQYF
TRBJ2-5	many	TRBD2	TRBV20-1	TGCAGTCCGGGGGGATACCAAGAGACCCAGTACTTC	CSPGGYQETQYF
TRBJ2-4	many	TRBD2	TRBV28	TGTGCCAGCAGTTCCATGACTAGCTCCGACATTCAGTACTTC	CASSSMTSSDIQYF
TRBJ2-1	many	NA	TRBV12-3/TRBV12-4	TGTGCCAGCAGCCCCGTGCAGGGCTCCTACAATGAGCAGTTCTTC	CASSPVQGSYNEQFF
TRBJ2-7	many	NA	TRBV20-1	TGCAGTGCTAGACAGGGGGGGACCTACGAGCAGTACTTC	CSARQGGTYEQYF
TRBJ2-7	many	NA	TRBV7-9	TGTGCCAGCAGCACCACCCCTGGCTCCTACGAGCAGTACTTC	CASSTTPGSYEQYF
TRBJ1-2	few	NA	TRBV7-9	TGTGCCAGCAGCCCGGTGGGACTCTGGGACTATGGCTACACCTTC	CASSPVGLWDYGYTF
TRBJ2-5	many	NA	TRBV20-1	TGCAGTCCCCGGGCCAGGGTTCAAGAGACCCAGTACTTC	CSPRARVQETQYF
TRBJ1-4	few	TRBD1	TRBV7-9	TGTGCCAGCAGCCCCCCCTCGACAGGGGGCGGTGAAAAACTGTTTTTT	CASSPPSTGGGEKLFF
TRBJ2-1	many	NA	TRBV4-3	TGCGCCAGCAGACCGCTAGCGTCCTCCTACAATGAGCAGTTCTTC	CASRPLASSYNEQFF
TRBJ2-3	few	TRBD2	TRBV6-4	TGTGCCAGCAGCCCACTAGCGGGAGTGGTTGCGGATACGCAGTATTTT	CASSPLAGVVADTQYF
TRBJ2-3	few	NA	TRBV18	TGTGCCAGCTCACCACTGGGGACTCCAGATACGCAGTATTTT	CASSPLGTPDTQYF